These 28 T cell receptor beta chains came from one sample sequenced in a study of blood T cell repertoires in COVID-19. Clones were sequenced by immunoSEQ multiplex PCR, and TCRdb holds only the in-frame ones, with some missing. The table records around 160,000 clones, around four fifths of them present only once. The sample consisted of peripheral blood. The origin of the receptors is a middle-aged woman with active or convalescent COVID-19.

The chain combines TRBV28 with TRBJ2-5, with D possibly matching TRBD2 (6 bases). V was shortened by 5 bases and J by 2 bases, with 15 bases between the two germline ends. Germline V gene data show CDR1 as MDHEN and CDR2 as SYDVKM. The CDR3 covers 15 residues. Here the CDR3 DNA reads TGTGCCAGCAGTAGGAAGGGACTGGGGCAAGAGACCCAGTACTTC. This codes for CASSRKGLGQETQYF.

This chain joins TRBV25-1 and TRBJ1-2; TRBD1 might be the D (5 bases). Trimming pared 4 bases from V and 8 bases from J, leaving 8 bases between. The CDR3 has 11 residues. Germline loops: CDR1 MGHDK, CDR2 SYGVNS. DNA of the CDR3: TGTGCCAGCAGTGGGACAAGCGGCTACACCTTC. Translating gives CASSGTSGYTF.

The chain carries TRBV5-1 and TRBJ2-5, with TRBD1 identical over 7 bases. The germline V gene has CDR1 SGHRS and CDR2 YFSETQ. The CDR3 sequence is 16 residues long. The V and J ends lost 0 bases and 0 bases, in that order; junction bases with no gene match: 5. The chain's CDR3 is CASSLGTGPYQETQYF. CDR3 nucleotide sequence: TGCGCCAGCAGCTTGGGGACAGGTCCGTACCAAGAGACCCAGTACTTC.

The V and J genes are TRBV20-1 and TRBJ1-1; TRBD1 matches 9 bases. CDR1 and CDR2 from the germline V gene are DFQATT and SNEGSKA (reference sequence). V shed 3 bases, J shed 4 bases, and the junction held 15 bases outside the gene matches. There are 17 residues in the CDR3. The CDR3 here is CSASSTGGQVRGTEAFF. CDR3 DNA: TGCAGTGCTAGTTCCACAGGGGGCCAAGTGCGGGGCACTGAAGCTTTCTTT.

The chain recombines TRBV29-1 with TRBJ1-2; unclear D gene. This CDR3 spans 13 amino acids. Germline-derived CDR1 and CDR2 are SQVTM and ANQGSEA. Trimming left V 3 bases short and J 4 bases short, with 12 bases between. The CDR3, as DNA: TGCAGCGTTGATCGCGCATCCCCCTATGGCTACACCTTC. The encoded protein is CSVDRASPYGYTF.

In DNA, the CDR3 is TGTGCCAGCGGGAGTTACAGGGCCCCCAGTCAGCCCCAGCATTTT. The encoded protein is CASGSYRAPSQPQHF. The V call is TRBV28, the J call TRBJ1-5; D may be TRBD1 (6 bases). This CDR3 contains 15 residues. Germline V CDR1 and CDR2: MDHEN, SYDVKM. Trimming took off 8 bases at V and 6 bases at J, with 20 bases between the two ends. Full variable domain (remainder filled in from reference TRBV28 and TRBJ1-5): DVKVTQSSRYLVKRTGEKVFLECVQDMDHENMFWYRQDPGLGLRLIYFSYDVKMKEKGDIPEGYSVSREKKERFSLILESASTNQTSMYLCASGSYRAPSQPQHFGDGTRLSIL.

The rearrangement links TRBV19 to TRBJ1-1, with 7 bases fitting TRBD1. Germline V gene lookup returns CDR1 LNHDA and CDR2 SQIVND (reference sequence). CDR3 length equals 14 residues. After removal of 7 bases from V and 5 bases from J, the junction contained 10 bases not matched to a gene. CDR3 DNA: TGTGCCAGTACTGCGACAGGGCCGCTTACTGAAGCTTTCTTT. Translated: CASTATGPLTEAFF.

The rearrangement links TRBV19 to TRBJ2-2; D unclear. Trimming cost V 2 bases and J 4 bases, with 5 bases left between them. The CDR3 covers 13 residues. In germline, CDR1 is LNHDA, CDR2 SQIVND (reference sequence). As DNA, the CDR3 is TGTGCCAGTAGTATACAGGCCACCGGGGAGCTGTTTTTT. It encodes CASSIQATGELFF.

The chain couples TRBV6-6 to TRBJ1-6, with D unresolved. The germline gives CDR1 MNHNY, CDR2 SVGAGI (reference sequence). V was cut by 6 bases and J by 7 bases, with 16 bases left in between. The CDR3 loop spans 15 amino acids. CDR3 in amino acids: CASRLYPGPNSPLHF. In nucleotides, the CDR3 is TGTGCCAGCAGGCTTTATCCTGGGCCAAATTCACCCCTCCACTTT.

V is TRBV7-2 and J is TRBJ1-6; 7 nucleotides line up with TRBD1. With 7 bases clipped from V and 11 bases from J, the junction kept 11 bases outside the gene matches. Germline CDR1 SGHTA, CDR2 FQGNSA. This CDR3 has 14 amino acids. The CDR3 DNA sequence: TGTGCCAGCACTACTCGACAGGGTAGAACACCCCTCCACTTT. Its protein is CASTTRQGRTPLHF.

The chain joins TRBV6-5 to TRBJ2-1, with D possibly being TRBD2 (5 bases). CDR3 length equals 13 residues. Germline V gives CDR1 MNHEY, CDR2 SVGAGI. V was cut by 5 bases and J by 9 bases, with 14 bases left in between. CDR3 residues: CASSTQLVSEQFF. For the CDR3, the DNA is TGTGCCAGCAGTACGCAACTAGTCTCTGAGCAGTTCTTC.

This clone came up a few times. This chain links TRBV7-6 with TRBJ2-3; 12 bases map to TRBD2. This CDR3 is built from 16 residues. V was pared by 4 bases and J by 1 base, with 3 bases of the junction left unmatched. Germline V CDR1 and CDR2: SGHVS, FNYEAQ. As DNA, the CDR3 is TGTGCCAGCAGCTCCGGACTAGCGGGACGCACAGATACGCAGTATTTT. Its translation is CASSSGLAGRTDTQYF.

The chain couples TRBV10-1 to TRBJ1-3; D not resolved. The V gene lost 4 bases and the J gene lost 1 base, with 5 bases spanning the gap. Germline values: CDR1 WNHNN, CDR2 SYGVQD (reference sequence). The CDR3 loop spans 13 amino acids. CDR3 DNA sequence: TGCGCCAGCAGTGCCCAGTCTGGAAACACCATATATTTT. It yields the protein CASSAQSGNTIYF.

This chain uses TRBV28 with TRBJ1-5; 11 bases match TRBD1. CDR1 is MDHEN and CDR2 is SYDVKM in the germline V gene. Germline trimming cut 6 bases from V and 3 bases from J; bases unmatched to any gene: 4. CDR3 size: 15 residues. The CDR3 nucleotides are TGTGCCAGCAGCCGGACAGGGGGCATCAATCAGCCCCAGCATTTT. Translated, it gives CASSRTGGINQPQHF.

The chain employs TRBV16 and TRBJ1-2; 7 bases align to TRBD1. V shed 1 base and J 4 bases; nucleotides not matched to a gene: 6. CDR1 KGHSY and CDR2 FQNENV come from the germline V gene. The CDR3 totals 15 residues. The CDR3 protein is CASSQLQGLGYGYTF. CDR3 coding DNA: TGTGCCAGCAGCCAATTACAGGGGCTAGGCTATGGCTACACCTTC.

The chain carries TRBV27 and TRBJ1-1; 10 positions agree with TRBD1. V lost 8 bases, J lost 6 bases, and 12 bases stayed unmatched. CDR3 length: 15 residues. Germline values: CDR1 MNHEY, CDR2 SMNVEV (reference sequence). CDR3 DNA sequence: TGTGCCAGCGCCCCTCCAGCCGGGACAGGGGCTGAAGCTTTCTTT. It codes for CASAPPAGTGAEAFF.

V usage is TRBV5-4 and J usage is TRBJ1-1, with D uncertain. Germline V gives CDR1 SGHNT, CDR2 YYREEE (reference sequence). V lost 5 bases and J 0 bases, leaving 14 bases between the germline ends. The CDR3 extends over 15 amino acids. CDR3 loop: CASREGITMNTEAFF. For the CDR3, the DNA is TGTGCCAGCAGGGAGGGTATCACAATGAACACTGAAGCTTTCTTT.

V gene TRBV12-3 or TRBV12-4 combines with J gene TRBJ2-1; possibly TRBD1 for D (5 bases). The germline V and J ends were trimmed by 5 bases and 12 bases, with 14 bases remaining between them. The CDR3 runs 12 residues. CDR3 residues: CASSNQGLLQFF. CDR3 nucleotide sequence: TGTGCCAGCAGTAACCAGGGTTTGTTGCAGTTCTTC.

Written as DNA, the CDR3 is TGTGCCAGCAGTTTGTCAGGGGTCAATCAGCCCCAGCATTTT. Its translation is CASSLSGVNQPQHF. The chain links TRBV28 to TRBJ1-5; TRBD1 might be the D (6 bases). Germline CDR1 MDHEN, CDR2 SYDVKM. Trimming shortened V by 3 bases and J by 3 bases, and 9 bases separated the two germline ends. CDR3 size: 14 residues.

The gene calls are TRBV2 and TRBJ2-1, with 10 bases aligning to TRBD2. J lost 7 bases, V lost 6 bases, and 9 bases had no gene match. The CDR3 covers 15 residues. Germline-derived CDR1 and CDR2 are SNHLY and FYNNEI. CDR3 nucleotide sequence: TGTGCCAGCAGAGAACGGCTAGCGGGAGCAAATGAGCAGTTCTTC. Its protein product is CASRERLAGANEQFF.

This sequence joins TRBV5-4 and TRBJ2-7; TRBD2 agrees at 8 bases. The CDR3 length is 15 residues. With 3 bases clipped from V and 4 bases from J, the junction kept 9 bases outside the gene matches. Germline V gene data show CDR1 as SGHNT and CDR2 as YYREEE (reference sequence). The CDR3 sequence: CASSSASGSRYEQYF. CDR3 nucleotide sequence: TGTGCCAGCAGCTCGGCCAGCGGGAGCCGATACGAGCAGTACTTC.

The V call is TRBV12-3 or TRBV12-4, the J call TRBJ1-5; D perhaps matches TRBD1 (6 bases). The length of the CDR3 is 12 residues. Trimming left V 7 bases short and J 4 bases short, with 8 bases between. CDR3 loop: CASTQGNQPQHF. The CDR3 DNA reads TGTGCCAGCACACAGGGTAATCAGCCCCAGCATTTT.

CDR3 DNA sequence: TGCGCCAGCAGCTTGGCCGGGACAGGGGTGCGGGAAAAACTGTTTTTT. Translation gives CASSLAGTGVREKLFF. This chain links TRBV5-1 with TRBJ1-4; 10 bases agree with TRBD1. CDR3 length equals 16 residues. V shed 0 bases, J shed 8 bases, and the junction held 7 bases outside the gene matches. Germline lookup yields CDR1 SGHRS and CDR2 YFSETQ.

V gene TRBV25-1 combines with J gene TRBJ2-2, with 11 nucleotides matching TRBD2. The CDR3 length is 16 residues. CDR1 and CDR2 from the germline V gene are MGHDK and SYGVNS. Unmatched junction bases numbered 4, after V lost 1 base and J lost 6 bases. The CDR3 region has the DNA TGTGCCAGCAGTGAATTAGCGGGGGGGCTTGCCGGGGAGCTGTTTTTT. Translating gives CASSELAGGLAGELFF.

The CDR3: CASSQTGAINEKLFF. DNA of the CDR3: TGCGCCAGCAGCCAGACAGGGGCCATTAATGAAAAACTGTTTTTT. The V call is TRBV4-1, the J call TRBJ1-4; 8 bases align to TRBD1. There are 15 residues in the CDR3. Trimming cost V 3 bases and J 4 bases; bases outside gene matches: 4. CDR1 and CDR2 from the germline V gene are MGHRA and YSYEKL.

The genes are TRBV6-1 and TRBJ2-1, with a weak D call TRBD1 (5 bases). The germline gives CDR1 MNHNS, CDR2 SASEGT. The V and J ends lost 2 bases and 5 bases respectively, with 25 bases between them. CDR3 length equals 19 residues. CDR3 in DNA: TGTGCCAGCAGTGAAAGGGTAAAGGGGTACGGCCCTGGAAACAATGAGCAGTTCTTC. It translates to CASSERVKGYGPGNNEQFF.

The DNA of the CDR3 is TGTGCCAGTACTAAGGCAGGGGGCGGACAGCCCCAGCATTTT. Translating gives CASTKAGGGQPQHF. V gene TRBV28 combines with J gene TRBJ1-5, with 8 bases aligning to TRBD1. This CDR3 is built from 14 residues. Germline loops: CDR1 MDHEN, CDR2 SYDVKM. The trim removed 9 bases at V and 7 bases at J, leaving 11 bases unmatched.

The rearrangement uses TRBV19 and TRBJ2-2, with TRBD2 matching over 11 bases. Trimming took 4 bases from V and 3 from J; bases not matched to a gene: 1. The CDR3 is made up of 15 amino acids. Germline values: CDR1 LNHDA, CDR2 SQIVND (reference sequence). The CDR3 region is CASSRGLADTGELFF. The DNA of the CDR3 is TGTGCCAGTAGTAGGGGACTAGCGGACACCGGGGAGCTGTTTTTT. Full variable domain (outside the CDR3, taken from reference TRBV19 and TRBJ2-2): DGGITQSPKYLFRKEGQNVTLSCEQNLNHDAMYWYRQDPGQGLRLIYYSQIVNDFQKGDIAEGYSVSREKKESFPLTVTSAQKNPTAFYLCASSRGLADTGELFFGEGSRLTVL.